This TCR beta chain was profiled in a study of CXCR3-negative and CXCR3-positive naive CD8 T cells. Study details: Each library held about 1.5 +/- 0.3 million TRB reads, about 140 million in total. Notes on the study in general: Higher TRB CDR3 hydrophobicity marked CXCR3-positive naive cells relative to CXCR3-negative naive cells.

CDR3 size: 17 residues. The germline gives CDR1 SQVTM, CDR2 ANQGSEA. Each CD8+ T cell subset was sorted in triplicate, 330,000 or so cells each. Naivety in CD8+ T cells corresponded to a CD45RO-CCR7+CD27+CD95- phenotype. As concerns this clonotype: The target antigen is unknown.

cDNA libraries for TRB were generated by 5' RACE incorporating UMI labels. TCRdb re-called the 5' RACE reads; every CDR3 protein appears as one record, without DNA. This sample contains 130,000 or so distinct CDR3 sequences. The sequencing sample was made of naive CXCR3+ CD8+ T cells from blood. As for subset: CD45RO-CCR7+CD27+CD95- naive CD8+ T cells expressing CXCR3 (TNR3+). V gene TRBV29-1 combines with J gene TRBJ1-1. This TCR was sampled from a human donor in good health. Some clones in this sample may be carry-over from other donors' samples. CDR3 loop: CSVEAAGGAKGNTEAFF.